The clone carrying this T cell receptor beta chain was counted ten times or more. Antigen specificity is unknown. The data were taken from a study of blood T cells in healthy people across ages. A J-beta primer mix and a sample-barcoded 5' primer were used in a second PCR of about 7 to 12 cycles. TCRdb used MiXCR to reprocess the 5' RACE reads, holding one entry per CDR3 protein. The sample lists about 640,000 distinct CDR3 sequences; about 30% were seen once. The germline V gene has CDR1 SGHRS and CDR2 YFSETQ. The CDR3 is 16 amino acids. V lost 0 bases and J 2 bases, leaving 12 bases between the germline ends. Study observations and caveats: Bulk PBMC profiling left naive and antigen-experienced comparisons inconclusive.

The receptor's source is a woman older than 75 in good health. The specimen was blood. The chain combines TRBV5-1 with TRBJ2-1; D is perhaps TRBD1 (6 bases). CDR3 protein: CASSLAIRTAYNEQFF. For the CDR3, the DNA is TGCGCCAGCAGCTTGGCCATTAGGACAGCCTACAATGAGCAGTTCTTC.